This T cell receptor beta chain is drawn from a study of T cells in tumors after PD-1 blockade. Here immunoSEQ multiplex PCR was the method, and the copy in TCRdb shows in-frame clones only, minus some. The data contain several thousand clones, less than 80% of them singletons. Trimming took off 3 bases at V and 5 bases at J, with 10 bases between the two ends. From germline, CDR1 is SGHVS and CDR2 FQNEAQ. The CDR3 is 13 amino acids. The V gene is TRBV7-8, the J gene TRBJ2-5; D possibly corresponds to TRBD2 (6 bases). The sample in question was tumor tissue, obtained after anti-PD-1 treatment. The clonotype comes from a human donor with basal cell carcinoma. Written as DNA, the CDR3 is TGTGCCAGCAGCTTGCGGGAACGGGAGACCCAGTACTTC. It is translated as CASSLRERETQYF. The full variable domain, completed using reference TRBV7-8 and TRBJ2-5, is GAGVSQSPRYKVAKRGQDVALRCDPISGHVSLFWYQQALGQGPEFLTYFQNEAQLDKSGLPSDRFFAERPEGSVSTLKIQRTQQEDSAVYLCASSLRERETQYFGPGTRLLVL.